These 10 T cell receptor beta chains were sequenced from one sample in a study of spatial heterogeneity in lung cancer. Time point of the sample: sample taken at primary tumor resection. Whole RNA, which was extracted from tumor, nontumor lung tissue or frozen PBMC, was sequenced without any cell sorting. TCRdb passed the 5' RACE reads through MiXCR, listing each CDR3 protein once. The table lists 35,000 to 55,000 distinct CDR3 sequences, 6% to 7% of them singletons. Sequenced here: PBMCs, sampled at surgery. All receptors derive from a female donor with early-stage non-small cell lung cancer.

This clonotype was detected many times. The genes are TRBV3-1 and TRBJ1-5; D unclear. The CDR3 covers 14 residues. Germline V gene data show CDR1 as LGHDT and CDR2 as YNNKEL (reference sequence). V gave up 4 bases and J gave up 0 bases, with 7 bases separating them. CDR3 protein: CASSRGGSNQPQHF. Here the CDR3 DNA reads TGTGCCAGCAGCCGGGGAGGTAGCAATCAGCCCCAGCATTTT.

This clonotype has only a few counts. This chain links TRBV7-2 with TRBJ2-3; D could derive from TRBD1 or TRBD2 (5 bases each). V was shortened by 1 base and J by 2 bases, with 13 bases between the two germline ends. This CDR3 is built from 16 residues. From germline, CDR1 is SGHTA and CDR2 FQGNSA. CDR3 loop: CASSLGGKGTTDTQYF. The CDR3 DNA reads as TGTGCCAGCAGCTTAGGGGGCAAGGGGACCACAGATACGCAGTATTTT. Together with reference TRBV7-2 and TRBJ2-3, the CDR3 gives the full variable domain: GAGVSQSPSNKVTEKGKDVELRCDPISGHTALYWYRQSLGQGLEFLIYFQGNSAPDKSGLPSDRFSAERTGGSVSTLTIQRTQQEDSAVYLCASSLGGKGTTDTQYFGPGTRLTVL.

The V gene is TRBV3-1, the J gene TRBJ2-2; D not resolved. V was pared by 2 bases and J by 7 bases, with 23 bases between. The CDR3 has 18 residues. Per germline, CDR1 LGHDT and CDR2 YNNKEL (reference sequence). The CDR3 bases are TGTGCCAGCAGCCAAAGCGCGACGGGCCTGGATTACTTCGGGGAGCTGTTTTTT. It translates to CASSQSATGLDYFGELFF. Looking up the rest from reference TRBV3-1 and TRBJ2-2 gives the full variable domain: DTAVSQTPKYLVTQMGNDKSIKCEQNLGHDTMYWYKQDSKKFLKIMFSYNNKELIINETVPNRFSPKSPDKAHLNLHINSLELGDSAVYFCASSQSATGLDYFGELFFGEGSRLTVL.

There are many counts of this clonotype. The V gene is TRBV20-1, the J gene TRBJ2-5; TRBD1 agrees at 9 bases. V lost 5 bases to trimming and J lost 4 bases; unmatched junction nucleotides: 2. The CDR3 is made up of 12 amino acids. Germline values: CDR1 DFQATT, CDR2 SNEGSKA (reference sequence). The CDR3 region has the DNA TGCAGTGCTCTGGACAGGGGAGAGACCCAGTACTTC. As protein: CSALDRGETQYF.

In this sample, this clonotype turned up many times. V and J are TRBV10-3 and TRBJ1-2; D not certain. Germline-derived CDR1 and CDR2 are ENHRY and SYGVKD. Between the trimmed V and J ends, which lost 0 bases and 1 base, there was a span of 9 bases. This CDR3 contains 15 residues. The CDR3 DNA is TGTGCCATCAGTGAGTCCCACCGGAGTAACTATGGCTACACCTTC. It encodes CAISESHRSNYGYTF.

This clonotype was seen at least ten times. The chain links TRBV29-1 to TRBJ1-5, with 7 bases that match TRBD1. CDR1 and CDR2 (germline): SQVTM, ANQGSEA. The CDR3 totals 13 residues. V shed 6 bases and J 7 bases; nucleotides not matched to a gene: 9. CDR3 protein: CSVSQGEGQPQHF. The CDR3 bases are TGCAGCGTCTCTCAGGGGGAAGGGCAGCCCCAGCATTTT. Full variable domain (outside the CDR3, taken from reference TRBV29-1 and TRBJ1-5): SAVISQKPSRDICQRGTSLTIQCQVDSQVTMMFWYRQQPGQSLTLIATANQGSEATYESGFVIDKFPISRPNLTFSTLTVSNMSPEDSSIYLCSVSQGEGQPQHFGDGTRLSIL.

This chain joins TRBV27 and TRBJ2-3; the D gene is possibly TRBD2 (6 bases). The CDR3 spans 14 residues. Germline loops: CDR1 MNHEY, CDR2 SMNVEV (reference sequence). V was pared by 5 bases and J by 7 bases, with 16 bases between. CDR3 sequence: CASSLQPGLHTQYF. DNA for the CDR3: TGTGCCAGCAGTCTCCAACCGGGACTTCATACGCAGTATTTT.

This clonotype was counted at least ten times. The chain employs TRBV2 and TRBJ2-2, with unresolved D. CDR3 length equals 14 residues. CDR1 SNHLY and CDR2 FYNNEI come from the germline V gene. The ends were cut back, 8 bases at V and 3 bases at J, with 13 bases in the middle. The CDR3 DNA follows: TGTGCCAGCTCAGGAGATGGTGACACCGGGGAGCTGTTTTTT. Translated: CASSGDGDTGELFF.

DNA for the CDR3: TGTGCCAGCAGCCGGGACAGGGTGGTATCACCCCTCCACTTT. Its translation: CASSRDRVVSPLHF. The V call is TRBV7-9, the J call TRBJ1-6, with 9 nucleotides matching TRBD1. CDR3 size: 14 residues. Trimming took 5 bases from V and 10 from J; bases not matched to a gene: 6. CDR1 and CDR2 (germline): SEHNR, FQNEAQ (reference sequence).

V usage is TRBV12-3 or TRBV12-4 and J usage is TRBJ1-6; D may be TRBD1 (6 bases). V was pared by 5 bases and J by 10 bases, with 15 bases between. The length of the CDR3 is 14 residues. CDR3 sequence (DNA): TGTGCCAGCAGTCCGACAGGAGGGGACTCACCCCTCCACTTT. Amino acids: CASSPTGGDSPLHF.